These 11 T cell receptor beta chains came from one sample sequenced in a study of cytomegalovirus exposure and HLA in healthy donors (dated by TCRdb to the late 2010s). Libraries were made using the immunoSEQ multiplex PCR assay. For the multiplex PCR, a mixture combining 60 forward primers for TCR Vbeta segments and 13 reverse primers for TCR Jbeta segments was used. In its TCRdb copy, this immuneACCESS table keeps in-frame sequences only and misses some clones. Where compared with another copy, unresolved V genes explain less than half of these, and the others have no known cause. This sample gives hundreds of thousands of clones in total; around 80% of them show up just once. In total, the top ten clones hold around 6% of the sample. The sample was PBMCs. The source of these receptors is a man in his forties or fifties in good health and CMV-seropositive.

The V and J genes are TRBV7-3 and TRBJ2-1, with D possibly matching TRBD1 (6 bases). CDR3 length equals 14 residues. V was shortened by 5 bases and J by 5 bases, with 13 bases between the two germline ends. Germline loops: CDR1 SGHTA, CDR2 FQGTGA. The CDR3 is CASSPRDTHNEQFF. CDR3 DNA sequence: TGTGCCAGCAGCCCCAGGGACACCCACAATGAGCAGTTCTTC.

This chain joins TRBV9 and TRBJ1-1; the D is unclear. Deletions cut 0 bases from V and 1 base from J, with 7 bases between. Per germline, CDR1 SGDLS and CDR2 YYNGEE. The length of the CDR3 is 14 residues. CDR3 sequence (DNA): TGTGCCAGCAGCGTAGGATCGGGGAACACTGAAGCTTTCTTT. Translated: CASSVGSGNTEAFF. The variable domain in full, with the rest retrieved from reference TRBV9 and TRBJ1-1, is DSGVTQTPKHLITATGQRVTLRCSPRSGDLSVYWYQQSLDQGLQFLIQYYNGEERAKGNILERFSAQQFPDLHSELNLSSLELGDSALYFCASSVGSGNTEAFFGQGTRLTVV.

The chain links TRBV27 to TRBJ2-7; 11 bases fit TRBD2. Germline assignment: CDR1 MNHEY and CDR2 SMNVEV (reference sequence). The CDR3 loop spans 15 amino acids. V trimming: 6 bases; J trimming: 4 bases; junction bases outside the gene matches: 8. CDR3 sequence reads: CASSLAGGPGYEQYV. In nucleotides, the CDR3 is TGTGCCAGCAGCTTAGCGGGAGGGCCGGGATACGAGCAGTACGTC.

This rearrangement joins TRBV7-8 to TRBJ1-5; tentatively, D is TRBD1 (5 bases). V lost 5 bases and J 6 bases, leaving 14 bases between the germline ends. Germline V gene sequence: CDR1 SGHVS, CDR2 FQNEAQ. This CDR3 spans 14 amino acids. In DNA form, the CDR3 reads TGTGCCAGCAGCCCTGGGGGGGGAGGTCAGCCCCAGCATTTT. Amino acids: CASSPGGGGQPQHF.

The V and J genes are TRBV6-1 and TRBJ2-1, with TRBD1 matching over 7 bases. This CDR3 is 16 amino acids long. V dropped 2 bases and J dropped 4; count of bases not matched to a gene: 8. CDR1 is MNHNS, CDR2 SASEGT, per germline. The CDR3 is CASSESLQGVYNEQFF. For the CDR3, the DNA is TGTGCCAGCAGTGAAAGTTTGCAGGGGGTTTACAATGAGCAGTTCTTC.

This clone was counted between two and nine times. CDR3 residues: CASSFSGNYNEQFF. The CDR3 DNA reads as TGTGCCAGCAGCTTTAGCGGGAACTACAATGAGCAGTTCTTC. The V and J genes are TRBV5-8 and TRBJ2-1, with 8 bases that match TRBD2. This CDR3 spans 14 amino acids. V was pared by 2 bases and J by 3 bases, with 1 base of the junction left unmatched. Germline V gives CDR1 SGHTS, CDR2 YDEGEE.

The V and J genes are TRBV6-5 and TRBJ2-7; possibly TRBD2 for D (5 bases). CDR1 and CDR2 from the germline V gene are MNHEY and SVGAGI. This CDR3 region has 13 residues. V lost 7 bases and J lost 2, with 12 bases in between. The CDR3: CASILGRAYEQYV. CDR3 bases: TGTGCCAGCATCCTCGGGCGGGCCTACGAGCAGTACGTC.

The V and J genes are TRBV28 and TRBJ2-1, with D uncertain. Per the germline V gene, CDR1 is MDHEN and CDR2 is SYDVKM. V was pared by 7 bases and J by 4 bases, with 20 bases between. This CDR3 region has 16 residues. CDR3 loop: CASIPYYFEAYNEQFF. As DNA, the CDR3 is TGTGCCAGCATTCCCTACTATTTTGAAGCTTACAATGAGCAGTTCTTC.

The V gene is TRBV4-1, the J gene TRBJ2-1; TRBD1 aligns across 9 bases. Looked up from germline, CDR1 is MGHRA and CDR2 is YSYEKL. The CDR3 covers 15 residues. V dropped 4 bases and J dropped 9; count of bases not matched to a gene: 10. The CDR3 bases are TGCGCCAGCAGCCCGGGACAGGGCCCGAAGGGTGAGCAGTTCTTC. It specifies CASSPGQGPKGEQFF.

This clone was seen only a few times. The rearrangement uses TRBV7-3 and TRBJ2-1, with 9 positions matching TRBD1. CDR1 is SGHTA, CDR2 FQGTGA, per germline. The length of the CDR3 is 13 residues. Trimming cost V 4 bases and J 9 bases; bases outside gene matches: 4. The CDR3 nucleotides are TGTGCCAGCAGCTCGGACAGGGGAGGTGAGCAGTTCTTC. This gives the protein CASSSDRGGEQFF.

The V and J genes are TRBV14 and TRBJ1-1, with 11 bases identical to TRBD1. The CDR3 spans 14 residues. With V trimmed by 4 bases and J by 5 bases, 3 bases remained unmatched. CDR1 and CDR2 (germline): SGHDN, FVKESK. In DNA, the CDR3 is TGTGCCAGCAGCCGGGACAGGGGGGATACTGAAGCTTTCTTT. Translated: CASSRDRGDTEAFF.